The next 21 T cell receptor beta chains were all read from a single sample in a study of T cells in tuberculosis listed by TCRdb under 2018. Library generation was performed with the immunoSEQ multiplex PCR assay. The source is immuneACCESS, and TCRdb retained only in-frame sequences with V and J called. Part of the clones is not carried over; for the studies checked, unresolved V genes explain less than half of this, and the remainder is unexplained. This sample gives about 29,000 clones in total; 90% of them show up just once. Roughly 6.1% of the sample lies in the top ten. Specimen: PBMCs. The origin of the receptors is a donor aged 5 to 30 with latent tuberculosis or without tuberculosis infection.

The chain carries TRBV6-5 and TRBJ2-5; 10 bases align to TRBD2. The CDR3 loop spans 15 amino acids. CDR1 is MNHEY, CDR2 SVGAGI, per germline. V gave up 2 bases and J gave up 4 bases; unmatched junction bases: 4. This chain's CDR3 is CASSYQRGGGETQYF. CDR3 in DNA: TGTGCCAGCAGTTACCAGCGGGGGGGCGGAGAGACCCAGTACTTC.

The chain combines TRBV18 with TRBJ2-7, with TRBD2 as a possible D gene (6 bases). The CDR3 has 14 amino acids. Trimming removed 3 bases at V and 3 bases at J, with 12 bases between. The V gene's germline CDR1 is KGHSH and CDR2 LQKENI. DNA for the CDR3: TGTGCCAGCTCACCCGGCGGGGCCCTCTACGAGCAGTACTTC. This codes for CASSPGGALYEQYF.

This sequence joins TRBV18 and TRBJ2-1; tentative D call: TRBD2 (6 bases). The CDR3 loop spans 15 amino acids. Germline-derived CDR1 and CDR2 are KGHSH and LQKENI. Between the trimmed V and J ends, which lost 2 bases and 2 bases, there was a span of 10 bases. The CDR3 loop is CASSPRRDPYNEQFF. CDR3 DNA sequence: TGTGCCAGCTCACCAAGGCGGGATCCCTACAATGAGCAGTTCTTC.

The chain links TRBV29-1 to TRBJ1-3; TRBD1 matches 7 bases. Germline CDR1 and CDR2: SQVTM and ANQGSEA. This CDR3 is built from 13 residues. Losses at the gene ends were 5 bases for V and 6 bases for J; bases not matched to a gene: 7. Here the CDR3 reads CSVTTGTANTIYF. CDR3 nucleotide sequence: TGCAGCGTTACGACAGGGACAGCAAACACCATATATTTT.

This clone has only one observation. The chain joins TRBV9 to TRBJ2-5, with TRBD1 as a possible D gene (6 bases). The CDR3 length is 14 residues. Trimming cost V 0 bases and J 2 bases, with 8 bases left between them. CDR1 is SGDLS and CDR2 is YYNGEE in the germline V gene. CDR3 sequence (DNA): TGTGCCAGCAGCGTAGTAGGGGGACAAGAGACCCAGTACTTC. Translating gives CASSVVGGQETQYF.

The V and J genes are TRBV5-4 and TRBJ1-2, with D uncertain. This CDR3 region has 12 residues. V lost 4 bases to trimming and J lost 2 bases, with 6 bases between them. Germline assignment: CDR1 SGHNT and CDR2 YYREEE (reference sequence). CDR3 DNA sequence: TGTGCCAGCAGCCGGGTAAACTATGGCTACACCTTC. Its protein product is CASSRVNYGYTF.

The chain joins TRBV14 to TRBJ2-7; D gene uncertain. V lost 0 bases and J 2 bases, leaving 8 bases between the germline ends. This CDR3 is 14 amino acids long. Germline V gives CDR1 SGHDN, CDR2 FVKESK. The DNA of the CDR3 is TGTGCCAGCAGCCAAGATTTCCGAGCCTACGAGCAGTACTTC. It specifies CASSQDFRAYEQYF. The entire variable domain, with the rest obtained from reference TRBV14 and TRBJ2-7, is as follows: EAGVTQFPSHSVIEKGQTVTLRCDPISGHDNLYWYRRVMGKEIKFLLHFVKESKQDESGMPNNRFLAERTGGTYSTLKVQPAELEDSGVYFCASSQDFRAYEQYFGPGTRLTVT.

This chain joins TRBV6-1 and TRBJ1-1; 8 bases align to TRBD1. Looked up from germline, CDR1 is MNHNS and CDR2 is SASEGT. V dropped 2 bases and J dropped 1; count of bases not matched to a gene: 3. The CDR3 extends over 15 amino acids. CDR3 sequence reads: CASSEQGAGNTEAFF. The CDR3 nucleotides are TGTGCCAGCAGTGAACAGGGGGCCGGGAACACTGAAGCTTTCTTT.

This rearrangement joins TRBV5-4 to TRBJ2-5; TRBD2 aligns across 10 bases. This CDR3 spans 16 amino acids. V trimming: 0 bases; J trimming: 3 bases; junction bases outside the gene matches: 5. Per germline, CDR1 SGHNT and CDR2 YYREEE (reference sequence). For the CDR3, the DNA is TGTGCCAGCAGCTTGGGTCTAGCGGGGGTGGAAGAGACCCAGTACTTC. Residues: CASSLGLAGVEETQYF.

The genes are TRBV28 and TRBJ2-3; 12 positions match TRBD2. Germline CDR1 MDHEN, CDR2 SYDVKM. The ends lost 5 bases at V and 2 bases at J; junction bases unmatched: 5. CDR3 size: 16 residues. The CDR3 here is CASSELAGGPTDTQYF. Here the CDR3 DNA reads TGTGCCAGCAGTGAACTAGCGGGGGGCCCCACAGATACGCAGTATTTT.

The V and J genes are TRBV15 and TRBJ2-1; weak D call: TRBD2 (6 bases). Germline values: CDR1 LNHNV, CDR2 YYDKDF (reference sequence). V was shortened by 0 bases and J by 0 bases, with 12 bases between the two germline ends. CDR3 length equals 17 residues. CDR3: CATSRESAGSSYNEQFF. The CDR3 DNA reads as TGTGCCACCAGCAGAGAGAGTGCGGGGAGCTCCTACAATGAGCAGTTCTTC.

The chain recombines TRBV10-1 with TRBJ2-5; 11 nucleotides agree with TRBD2. There are 15 residues in the CDR3. The V segment lost 5 bases and the J segment 2 bases; nucleotides outside the gene matches: 4. CDR1 is WNHNN, CDR2 SYGVQD, per germline (reference sequence). The CDR3 reads CASSPGTSGQETQYF. The CDR3 DNA reads as TGCGCCAGCAGTCCTGGGACTAGCGGACAAGAGACCCAGTACTTC.

The rearrangement uses TRBV28 and TRBJ2-3, with TRBD2 matching over 8 bases. This CDR3 has 16 amino acids. Germline CDR1 and CDR2: MDHEN and SYDVKM. With 4 bases clipped from V and 4 bases from J, the junction kept 10 bases outside the gene matches. As DNA, the CDR3 is TGTGCCAGCAGTTCCGTGGCGGGGGGCGCGTCAGATACGCAGTATTTT. This encodes CASSSVAGGASDTQYF.

The genes are TRBV11-2 and TRBJ2-7, with TRBD1 matching 10 bases. In germline, CDR1 is SGHAT, CDR2 FQNNGV. This CDR3 has 14 amino acids. V lost 5 bases to trimming and J lost 5 bases; unmatched junction nucleotides: 6. The CDR3 protein is CASSAGQGINEQYF. The CDR3 nucleotides are TGTGCCAGCAGCGCGGGACAGGGGATAAACGAGCAGTACTTC.

This clone was seen once. The CDR3 DNA sequence: TGTGCCACCCGAGGAGGGGGCGCGGGCACCGGGGAGCTGTTTTTT. It codes for CATRGGGAGTGELFF. The genes are TRBV10-3 and TRBJ2-2; a weak D match, TRBD1 (7 bases). The V and J ends lost 10 bases and 4 bases respectively, with 19 bases between them. The CDR3 has 15 amino acids. Per germline, CDR1 ENHRY and CDR2 SYGVKD.

This sequence joins TRBV29-1 and TRBJ1-2, with 9 bases lining up with TRBD1. V shed 7 bases, J shed 4 bases, and the junction held 10 bases outside the gene matches. The CDR3 consists of 14 residues. Germline V lookup: CDR1 SQVTM, CDR2 ANQGSEA. The CDR3 loop is CSAASGTGTYGYTF. The CDR3 coding sequence is TGCAGCGCCGCATCCGGGACAGGGACCTATGGCTACACCTTC.

The rearrangement links TRBV5-1 to TRBJ2-7; 8 bases line up with TRBD1. Unmatched junction bases numbered 3, after V lost 0 bases and J lost 1 base. CDR3 length: 15 residues. The germline CDR1 and CDR2 sequences are SGHRS and YFSETQ. The CDR3 DNA is TGCGCCAGCAGCTTGGGACAGGGGATGTCCTACGAGCAGTACTTC. Translating it yields CASSLGQGMSYEQYF.

The chain carries TRBV2 and TRBJ2-5, with D tentatively TRBD1 (6 bases). The V gene lost 3 bases and the J gene lost 3 bases, with 11 bases spanning the gap. Germline loops: CDR1 SNHLY, CDR2 FYNNEI. The CDR3 is 14 amino acids. The CDR3 DNA follows: TGTGCCAGCAGTGATCGACAGGAGGAAGAGACCCAGTACTTC. This encodes CASSDRQEEETQYF.

This clone came up a few times. CDR3: CASSFTDREGGNEQFF. CDR3 coding DNA: TGTGCCAGCAGTTTTACCGACAGGGAAGGCGGCAATGAGCAGTTCTTC. The J gene is TRBJ2-1, the V gene TRBV6-5, with TRBD1 identical over 7 bases. Germline V gene sequence: CDR1 MNHEY, CDR2 SVGAGI. Trimming cost V 4 bases and J 6 bases; bases outside gene matches: 12. The CDR3 contains 16 residues.

The chain joins TRBV20-1 to TRBJ1-4; possible D gene TRBD1, 6 bases. Trimming took off 6 bases at V and 8 bases at J, with 10 bases between the two ends. Per germline, CDR1 DFQATT and CDR2 SNEGSKA (reference sequence). CDR3 size: 11 residues. The CDR3 DNA sequence: TGCAGTGCCGAAACAGGGGAAAAACTGTTTTTT. The encoded protein is CSAETGEKLFF.

This rearrangement joins TRBV5-1 to TRBJ2-3; maybe TRBD1 (6 bases). The CDR3 runs to 13 residues. Trimming stripped 5 bases from V and 3 bases from J, with 10 bases between. Germline CDR1 reads SGHRS; CDR2 reads YFSETQ. The CDR3 DNA is TGCGCCAGCAGGACAGGCCCTACAGATACGCAGTATTTT. Residues: CASRTGPTDTQYF.